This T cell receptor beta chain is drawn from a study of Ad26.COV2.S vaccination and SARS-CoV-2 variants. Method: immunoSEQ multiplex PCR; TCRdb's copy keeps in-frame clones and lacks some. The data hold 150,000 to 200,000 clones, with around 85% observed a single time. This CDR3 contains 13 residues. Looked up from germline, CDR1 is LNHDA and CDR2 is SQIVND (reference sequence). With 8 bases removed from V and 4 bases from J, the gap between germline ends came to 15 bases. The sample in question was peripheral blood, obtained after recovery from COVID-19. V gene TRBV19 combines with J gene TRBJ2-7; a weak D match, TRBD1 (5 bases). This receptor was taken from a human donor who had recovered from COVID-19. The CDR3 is CASRPQGSYEQYF. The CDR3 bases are TGTGCCAGTCGCCCCCAGGGATCTTACGAGCAGTACTTC.